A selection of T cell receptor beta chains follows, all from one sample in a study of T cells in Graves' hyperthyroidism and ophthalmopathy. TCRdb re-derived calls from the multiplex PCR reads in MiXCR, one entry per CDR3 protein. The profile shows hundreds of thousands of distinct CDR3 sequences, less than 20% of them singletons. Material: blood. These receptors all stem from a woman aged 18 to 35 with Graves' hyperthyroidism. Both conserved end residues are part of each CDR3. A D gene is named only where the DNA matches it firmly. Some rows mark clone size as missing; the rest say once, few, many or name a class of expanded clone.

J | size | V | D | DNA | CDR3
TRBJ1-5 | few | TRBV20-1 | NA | TGCAGTGCTAGTAAGGCCCTCAATCAGCCCCAGCATTTT | CSASKALNQPQHF
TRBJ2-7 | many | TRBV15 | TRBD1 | TGTGCCACCAGCCGGGACAGGGGAACCTACGAGCAGTACTTC | CATSRDRGTYEQYF
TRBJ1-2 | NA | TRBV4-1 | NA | TGCGCCAGCAGCCACTTAGGGGTTTATGGCTACACCTTC | CASSHLGVYGYTF
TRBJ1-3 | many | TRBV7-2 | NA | TGTGCCAGCAGCACCCTTAGAAACACCATATATTTT | CASSTLRNTIYF
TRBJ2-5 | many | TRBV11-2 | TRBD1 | TGTGCCAGCAGCGTGGGACCGGGACAGGGGGGACGTCAAGAGACCCAGTACTTC | CASSVGPGQGGRQETQYF
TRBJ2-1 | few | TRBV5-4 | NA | TGTGCCAGCAGCTTGGTTAGGGGAACGAATGAGCAGTTCTTC | CASSLVRGTNEQFF
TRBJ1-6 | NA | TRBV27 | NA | TGTGCCAGCAAGGAGGATAGCTCCTATAATTCACCCCTCCACTTT | CASKEDSSYNSPLHF
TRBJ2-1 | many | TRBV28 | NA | TGTGCCAGCACCGTTCGTGCGGGACTCTCCTACAATGAGCAGTTCTTC | CASTVRAGLSYNEQFF
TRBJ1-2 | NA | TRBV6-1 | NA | TGTGCCAGCAGACAAAGGGATTGGGACTATGGCTACACCTTC | CASRQRDWDYGYTF
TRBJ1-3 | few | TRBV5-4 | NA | TGTGCCAGCAGCTTGAATACCGGGGCCTACTCTGGAAACACCATATATTTT | CASSLNTGAYSGNTIYF
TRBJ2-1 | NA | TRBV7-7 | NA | TGTGCTAGCAGCCAGGGGGGGGGTTCTGAGCAGTTCTTC | CASSQGGGSEQFF
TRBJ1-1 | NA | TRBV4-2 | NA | TGTGCCAGCAGCCAACGCTCGGGGGCCGAGTTGAACACTGAAGCTTTCTTT | CASSQRSGAELNTEAFF
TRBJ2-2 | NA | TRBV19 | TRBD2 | TGTGCCAGTAGTATTCTAGCGGGGGGGCCCGGGGAGCTGTTTTTT | CASSILAGGPGELFF
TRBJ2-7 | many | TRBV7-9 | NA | TGTGCCAGCAGCTTAGGAGGGGCTGTCTACGAGCAGTACTTC | CASSLGGAVYEQYF
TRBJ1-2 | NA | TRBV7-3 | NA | TGTGCCAGCAGCCCTGAGGGACCGACTAGCGGCTACACCTTC | CASSPEGPTSGYTF
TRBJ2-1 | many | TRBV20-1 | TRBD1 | TGCAGTGCTGCGACAGGGAACAATGAGCAGTTCTTC | CSAATGNNEQFF
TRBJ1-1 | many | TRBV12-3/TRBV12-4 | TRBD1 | TGTGCCAGCAGTCGACAGGGACTCACTGAAGCTTTCTTT | CASSRQGLTEAFF
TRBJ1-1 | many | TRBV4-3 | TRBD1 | TGCGCCAGCAGCCAAGATAGGGGGCAGAACACTGAAGCTTTCTTT | CASSQDRGQNTEAFF
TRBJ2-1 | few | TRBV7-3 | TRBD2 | TGTGCCAGCAGCCCAGCGGGGGCCAATCGCTACAATGAGCAGTTCTTC | CASSPAGANRYNEQFF
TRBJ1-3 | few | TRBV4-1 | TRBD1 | TGCGCCAGCAGCCAAGATCGACAGGGAAGAAACACCATATATTTT | CASSQDRQGRNTIYF
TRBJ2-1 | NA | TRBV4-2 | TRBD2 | TGTGCCAGCAGCCAGGGGACTAGCGGGGGCCCAAGCTCCTACAATGAGCAGTTCTTC | CASSQGTSGGPSSYNEQFF
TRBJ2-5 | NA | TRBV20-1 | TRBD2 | TGCAGTGCTAGACCCCCTTCTAGCGGCGTACAAGAGACCCAGTACTTC | CSARPPSSGVQETQYF
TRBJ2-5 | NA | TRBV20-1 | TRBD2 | TGCAGTGCTGCCCGGGCTAGCGGACAAGAGACCCAGTACTTC | CSAARASGQETQYF
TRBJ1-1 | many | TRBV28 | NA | TGTGCCAGCAAATCCGGGGAGAACACTGAAGCTTTCTTT | CASKSGENTEAFF
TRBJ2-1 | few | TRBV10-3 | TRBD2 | TGTGCCATCAAAGGGGGACTAGCGGGGTGGAGTGAGCAGTTCTTC | CAIKGGLAGWSEQFF
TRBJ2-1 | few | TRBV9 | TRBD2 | TGTGCCAGCAGCGTAGCCGGCGCTAGCGGATACAATGAGCAGTTCTTC | CASSVAGASGYNEQFF
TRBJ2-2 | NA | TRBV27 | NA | TGTGCCAGCAGCCTTCACAGGCGTACGAACACCGGGGAGCTGTTTTTT | CASSLHRRTNTGELFF
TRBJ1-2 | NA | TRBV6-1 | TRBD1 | TGTGCCAGCAAAGTCACGGGACAGCCGTATGGCTACACCTTC | CASKVTGQPYGYTF
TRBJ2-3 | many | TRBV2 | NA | TGTGCCAGAAAGGGGCTCGGGACAGATACGCAGTATTTT | CARKGLGTDTQYF
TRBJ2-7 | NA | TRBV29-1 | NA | TGCAGCGTAAGGGATGGTTCCGAGCAGTACTTC | CSVRDGSEQYF
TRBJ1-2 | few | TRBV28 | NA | TGTGCCAGCAGTCCTAACCCACAGGGTATAAAGGTTTGGGGCTACACCTTC | CASSPNPQGIKVWGYTF
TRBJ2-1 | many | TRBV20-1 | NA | TGCAGTGCTAGGGGGGCTTACAATGAGCAGTTCTTC | CSARGAYNEQFF
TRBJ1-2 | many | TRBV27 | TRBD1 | TGTGCCAGCAGTACCGGGACAGGGCATGGCTACACCTTC | CASSTGTGHGYTF
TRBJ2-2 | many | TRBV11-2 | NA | TGTGCCAGCAGCCCCCGGGGCGCTTCGAACACCGGGGAGCTGTTTTTT | CASSPRGASNTGELFF
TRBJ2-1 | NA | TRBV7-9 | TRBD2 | TGTGCCAGCAGCTCCGACCGGACTAGCAATGAGCAGTTCTTC | CASSSDRTSNEQFF
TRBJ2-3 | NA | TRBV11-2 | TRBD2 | TGTGCCAGCAGCTATGCGGGGGGTACAGATACGCAGTATTTT | CASSYAGGTDTQYF
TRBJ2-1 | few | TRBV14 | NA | TGTGCCAGCAGCCCTCGAAGCAATGAGCAGTTCTTC | CASSPRSNEQFF
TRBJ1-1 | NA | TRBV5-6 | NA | TGTGCCAGCAGGGATATTGGACAGTGGACTGAAGCTTTCTTT | CASRDIGQWTEAFF
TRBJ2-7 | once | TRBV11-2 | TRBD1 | TGTGCCAGCAGCTTAGACGACAGGGGGGTCTCCTACGAGCAGTACTTC | CASSLDDRGVSYEQYF
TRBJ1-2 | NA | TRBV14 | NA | TGTGCCAGCAATCCTCTCTGCCCGGGGGCCCATGGCTACACCTTC | CASNPLCPGAHGYTF
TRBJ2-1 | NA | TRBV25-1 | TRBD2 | TGTGCCAGCAGTGAATGGCTAGCGGGAGGTAAGGGTGAGCAGTTCTTC | CASSEWLAGGKGEQFF
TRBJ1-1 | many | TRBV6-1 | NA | TGTGCCAGCAGTGACGTCCTTCCCCCCGGGACAGCTTTCTTT | CASSDVLPPGTAFF
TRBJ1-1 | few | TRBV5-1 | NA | TGCGCCAGCAGCTTGCCAGGGTTCGGGAACACTGAAGCTTTCTTT | CASSLPGFGNTEAFF
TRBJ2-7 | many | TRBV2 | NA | TGTGCCAGCAATCTTAAGATGGGGGTCGAGCAGTACTTC | CASNLKMGVEQYF
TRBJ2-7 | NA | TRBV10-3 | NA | TGTGCCATCAGCCCTGAATCCTACGAGCAGTACTTC | CAISPESYEQYF
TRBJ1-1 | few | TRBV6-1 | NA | TGTGCCACGGTGGGGTACCCTGAAGCTTTCTTT | CATVGYPEAFF
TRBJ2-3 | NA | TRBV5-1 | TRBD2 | TGCGCCAGCAGCTTTCCTAGCGGGGGGGCAGGAAGGACAGATACGCAGTATTTT | CASSFPSGGAGRTDTQYF
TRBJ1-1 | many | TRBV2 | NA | TGTGCCAGCAGTGAAGGGCCGCAGCTACCGAGTACTTCTGAAGCTTTCTTT | CASSEGPQLPSTSEAFF
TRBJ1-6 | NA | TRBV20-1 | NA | TGCAGTGCTAGAGACCGTGACTTCTATAATTCACCCCTCCACTTT | CSARDRDFYNSPLHF
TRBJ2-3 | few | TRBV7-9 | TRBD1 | TGTGCCAGCAGGCCCTCTCCGGGACAGGGCCAAGTGTATGGGGTAGATACGCAGTATTTT | CASRPSPGQGQVYGVDTQYF
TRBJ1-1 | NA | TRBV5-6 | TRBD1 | TGTGCCAGCAGCCCGGGGACAGGGGGCAGGGGAACTGAAGCTTTCTTT | CASSPGTGGRGTEAFF
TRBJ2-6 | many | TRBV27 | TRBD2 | TGTGCCAGCAGCCCTCTTCCGGGGGGGCGCTTTCCTGACTTC | CASSPLPGGRFPDF
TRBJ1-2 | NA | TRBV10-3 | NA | TGTGCCATCAGTGAGTCCAGCCCCTCGGGCTACACCTTC | CAISESSPSGYTF
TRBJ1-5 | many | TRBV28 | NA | TGTGCCAGCAGTTTCACAGTGATGAATCAGCCCCAGCATTTT | CASSFTVMNQPQHF
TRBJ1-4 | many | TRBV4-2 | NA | TGTGCCAGCAGCCAAGGGGGGAAGGTGGTTAATGAAAAACTGTTTTTT | CASSQGGKVVNEKLFF
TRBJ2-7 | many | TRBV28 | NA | TGTGCCAGCAGCCCGGGTAGCGGACGCTCCTACGAGCAGTACTTC | CASSPGSGRSYEQYF
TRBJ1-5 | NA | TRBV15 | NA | TGTGCCACCAGCAGAGCGGGCAGGGGTAATCAGCCCCAGCATTTT | CATSRAGRGNQPQHF
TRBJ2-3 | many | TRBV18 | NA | TGTGCCAGCTCACCAATGCTCAGGGAAAGTGATACGCAGTATTTT | CASSPMLRESDTQYF
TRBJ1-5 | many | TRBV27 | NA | TGTGCCAGCAGTTTAAGGGGTGGTCAGCCCCAGCATTTT | CASSLRGGQPQHF
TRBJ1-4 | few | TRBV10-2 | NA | TGCGCCAGCAGCGTAAATGAAAAACTGTTTTTT | CASSVNEKLFF